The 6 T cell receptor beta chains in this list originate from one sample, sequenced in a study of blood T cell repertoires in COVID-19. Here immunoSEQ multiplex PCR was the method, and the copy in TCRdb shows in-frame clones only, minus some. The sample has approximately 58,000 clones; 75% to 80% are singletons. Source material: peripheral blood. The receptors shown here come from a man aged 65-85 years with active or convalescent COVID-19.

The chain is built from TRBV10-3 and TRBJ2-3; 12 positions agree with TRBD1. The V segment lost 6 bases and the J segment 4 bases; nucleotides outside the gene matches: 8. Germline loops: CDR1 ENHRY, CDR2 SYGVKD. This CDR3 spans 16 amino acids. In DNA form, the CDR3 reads TGTGCCATCAGACCTGGGGGGACAGGGGGCGCAGATACGCAGTATTTT. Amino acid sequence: CAIRPGGTGGADTQYF.

The CDR3 region is CASSLSGHFVSNQPQHF. The CDR3 DNA sequence: TGTGCCAGCAGTTTATCAGGACACTTCGTTAGCAATCAGCCCCAGCATTTT. The chain employs TRBV27 and TRBJ1-5; tentatively, D is TRBD1 (5 bases). With 0 bases removed from V and 0 bases from J, the gap between germline ends came to 12 bases. There are 17 residues in the CDR3. Germline lookup yields CDR1 MNHEY and CDR2 SMNVEV (reference sequence).

The CDR3, as DNA: TGTGCCAGCAGTGAACAGGGGGGAAGTCCCTACACCTTC. It codes for CASSEQGGSPYTF. This chain uses TRBV6-1 with TRBJ1-2, with 7 bases lining up with TRBD1. The J segment lost 10 bases and the V segment lost 2 bases, leaving 7 bases of the junction unmatched. Germline CDR1 is MNHNS and CDR2 is SASEGT. The CDR3 contains 13 residues.

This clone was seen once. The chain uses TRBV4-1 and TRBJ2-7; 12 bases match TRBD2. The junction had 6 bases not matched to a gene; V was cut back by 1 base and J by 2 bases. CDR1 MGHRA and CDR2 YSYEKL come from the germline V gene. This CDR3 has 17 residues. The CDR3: CASSQALTSGSPYEQYF. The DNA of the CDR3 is TGCGCCAGCAGCCAAGCCCTGACTAGCGGGAGTCCCTACGAGCAGTACTTC.

CDR3: CASSLRDRAPGNTIYF. The DNA of the CDR3 is TGTGCCAGCAGTTTGCGGGACAGGGCTCCTGGAAACACCATATATTTT. The chain combines TRBV27 with TRBJ1-3; 9 nucleotides align to TRBD1. This CDR3 contains 16 residues. From germline, CDR1 is MNHEY and CDR2 SMNVEV (reference sequence). The V and J ends lost 3 bases and 2 bases, in that order; junction bases with no gene match: 5.

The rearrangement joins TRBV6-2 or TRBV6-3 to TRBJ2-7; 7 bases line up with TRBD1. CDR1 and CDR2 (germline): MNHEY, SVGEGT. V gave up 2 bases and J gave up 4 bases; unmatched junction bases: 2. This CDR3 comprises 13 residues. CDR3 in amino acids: CASSYPQGYEQYF. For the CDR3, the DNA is TGTGCCAGCAGTTACCCACAGGGGTACGAGCAGTACTTC.